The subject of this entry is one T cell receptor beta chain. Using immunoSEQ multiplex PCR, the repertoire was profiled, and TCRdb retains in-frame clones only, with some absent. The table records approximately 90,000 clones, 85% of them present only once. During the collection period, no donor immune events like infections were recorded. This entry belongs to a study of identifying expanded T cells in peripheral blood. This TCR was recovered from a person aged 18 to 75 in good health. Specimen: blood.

The CDR3, as DNA: TGTGCCAGCAGCCTCGGACTAGCGAGGGAAGGGACCCAGTACTTC. Amino acids: CASSLGLAREGTQYF. The chain combines TRBV11-2 with TRBJ2-5, with 9 bases identical to TRBD2. This CDR3 has 15 amino acids. V shed 5 bases, J shed 7 bases, and the junction held 11 bases outside the gene matches. From germline, CDR1 is SGHAT and CDR2 FQNNGV.